This T cell receptor (beta chain) was observed in a study of T cell repertoires in cytomegalovirus infection. TCRdb reprocessed the reads with MiXCR, giving one entry per CDR3 protein. The profile shows around 900,000 distinct CDR3 sequences, 30% to 40% of them singletons. Note on this clonotype: Its antigen is still unknown.

Germline loops: CDR1 SGHVS, CDR2 FNYEAQ. The CDR3 length is 19 residues. V lost 1 base and J lost 1, with 17 bases in between. This TCR came from a human donor in good health (CMV status not recorded). Some clones in this sample may be carry-over from other donors' samples. The V call is TRBV7-6, the J call TRBJ2-6, with a weak D call TRBD1 (5 bases). The starting material was cultured CD8+ T cells from PBMCs, obtained from culture after CMV antigen stimulation. CDR3 loop: CASSLGRGGSGSGANVLTF. In DNA, the CDR3 is TGTGCCAGCAGCTTAGGAAGGGGTGGTAGTGGGTCTGGGGCCAACGTCCTGACTTTC.